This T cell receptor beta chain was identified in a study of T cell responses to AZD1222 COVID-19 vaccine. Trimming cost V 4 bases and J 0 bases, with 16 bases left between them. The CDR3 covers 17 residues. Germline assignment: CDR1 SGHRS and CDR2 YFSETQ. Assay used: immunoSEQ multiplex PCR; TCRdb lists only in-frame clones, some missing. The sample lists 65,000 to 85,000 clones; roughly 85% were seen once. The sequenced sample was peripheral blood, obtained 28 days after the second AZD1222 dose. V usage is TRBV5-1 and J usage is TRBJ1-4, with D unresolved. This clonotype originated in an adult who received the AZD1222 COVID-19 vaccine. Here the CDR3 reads CASSIGRAAATNEKLFF. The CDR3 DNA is TGCGCCAGCAGCATCGGGAGGGCGGCTGCAACTAATGAAAAACTGTTTTTT.